This TCR beta chain was sequenced for a study of spatial heterogeneity in lung cancer. About the study: In raw reads, more than 9.5 appearances on average were recorded for each unique TCR and UMI combination.

Time point of the sample: sample taken at primary tumor resection. Frozen PBMC, nontumor lung or tumor provided whole RNA, which was sequenced unsorted. MiXCR, run by TCRdb on the 5' RACE reads, gives a single entry per CDR3 protein. The table has around 7,800 distinct CDR3 sequences, over 6.5% seen once; the top ten hold 45% to 55%. The V and J ends lost 1 base and 2 bases, in that order; junction bases with no gene match: 12. The CDR3 is 18 residues long. CDR1 is SGHVS, CDR2 FNYEAQ, per germline. The sequenced sample was PBMCs, obtained at surgery. This sequence joins TRBV7-6 and TRBJ2-7, with 9 bases lining up with TRBD1. The clonotype was recovered from a male donor with early-stage non-small cell lung cancer. The CDR3 loop is CASSLESGGQGTTYEQYF. DNA of the CDR3: TGTGCCAGCAGCTTAGAATCGGGGGGACAGGGAACGACCTACGAGCAGTACTTC.